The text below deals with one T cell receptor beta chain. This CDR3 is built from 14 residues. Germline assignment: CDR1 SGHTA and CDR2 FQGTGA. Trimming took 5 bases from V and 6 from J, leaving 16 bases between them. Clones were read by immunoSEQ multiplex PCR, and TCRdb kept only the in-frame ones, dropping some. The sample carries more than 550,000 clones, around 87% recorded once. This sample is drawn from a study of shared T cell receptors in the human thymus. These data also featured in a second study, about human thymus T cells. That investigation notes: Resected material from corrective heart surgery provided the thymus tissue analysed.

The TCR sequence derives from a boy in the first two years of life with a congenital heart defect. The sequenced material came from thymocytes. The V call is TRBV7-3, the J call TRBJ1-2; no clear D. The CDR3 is CASSAGSDGDGYTF. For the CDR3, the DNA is TGTGCCAGCAGCGCGGGGTCCGATGGGGATGGCTACACCTTC.